These T cell receptor beta chains were read from a single sample in a study of human T cells and chemical hapten exposure. Via MiXCR, TCRdb re-called the RACE reads, giving one row per CDR3 protein. This table has roughly 110,000 distinct CDR3 sequences, roughly an eighth appearing once. The sequencing here drew on whole blood, taken in connection with sensitization to the hapten diphenylcyclopropenone (DPC). These receptors all come from a woman aged 45 to 65 with alopecia areata. Some clones in this sample may be carry-over from other donors' samples. Each CDR3 is given with its conserved first and last residue. The D gene is left open where the match is weak. Where a row states a size, it is once, few, many or the class of an expanded clone; other rows omit it.

j_gene	d_gene	abundance	v_gene	CDR3aa	CDR3nt
TRBJ2-7	-	few	TRBV18	CASSPQEGSYEQYF	TGTGCCAGCTCACCACAGGAAGGTTCCTACGAGCAGTACTTC
TRBJ1-2	TRBD1	many	TRBV7-6	CASSPETGGLGYTF	TGTGCCAGCAGCCCAGAGACAGGGGGACTTGGCTACACCTTC
TRBJ2-7	-	few	TRBV6-6	CASSLPSSYEQYF	TGTGCCAGCAGCTTACCCAGCTCCTACGAGCAGTACTTC
TRBJ2-2	-	-	TRBV10-3	CAISEHREDTGELFF	TGTGCCATCAGTGAGCACAGGGAGGACACCGGGGAGCTGTTTTTT
TRBJ1-5	-	-	TRBV20-1	CSARNHRGISNQPQHF	TGCAGTGCTAGGAACCATCGGGGTATCAGCAATCAGCCCCAGCATTTT
TRBJ2-3	-	-	TRBV7-2	CVSSSHSGTDTQYF	TGTGTCAGCAGCTCACATTCCGGCACAGATACGCAGTATTTT
TRBJ2-5	TRBD1	few	TRBV6-1	CASSSRQGSTQYF	TGTGCCAGCAGTTCCCGACAGGGGTCGACCCAGTACTTC
TRBJ1-4	TRBD1	-	TRBV10-3	CAIRGQVQSKLFF	TGTGCCATCAGGGGACAGGTCCAGTCAAAACTGTTTTTT
TRBJ2-5	-	-	TRBV6-2/TRBV6-3	CASSYSRGYSSEETQYF	TGTGCCAGCAGTTACTCGCGGGGCTATTCATCTGAAGAGACCCAGTACTTC
TRBJ1-1	-	few	TRBV28	CASSFGGNRGLEAFF	TGTGCCAGCAGTTTTGGGGGGAACCGGGGCCTCGAAGCTTTCTTT
TRBJ2-5	-	-	TRBV6-2/TRBV6-3	CASSYRGQTQYF	TGTGCCAGCAGTTACAGGGGACAGACCCAGTACTTC
TRBJ2-7	TRBD2	-	TRBV27	CASSFEGLAGFPYEQYF	TGTGCCAGCAGTTTTGAGGGACTAGCGGGATTCCCTTACGAGCAGTACTTC
TRBJ2-5	-	-	TRBV7-9	CAGGPGESFGETQYF	TGTGCCGGCGGCCCGGGGGAATCCTTCGGAGAGACCCAGTACTTC
TRBJ2-5	-	few	TRBV5-5	CASSGPPETQYF	TGTGCCAGCTCCGGGCCGCCAGAGACCCAGTACTTC
TRBJ2-7	-	many	TRBV29-1	CSVSWRDSSYEQYF	TGCAGCGTGTCCTGGCGGGACAGCTCCTACGAGCAGTACTTC
TRBJ2-7	TRBD2	few	TRBV4-3	CASSQGQSRGAYEQYF	TGCGCCAGCAGCCAAGGACAGTCGCGGGGGGCCTACGAGCAGTACTTC
TRBJ1-3	-	many	TRBV6-5	CASSSTGNTIYF	TGTGCCAGCAGTTCTACTGGAAACACCATATATTTT
TRBJ2-1	-	few	TRBV20-1	CSVGSYNEQFF	TGCAGTGTAGGATCTTACAATGAGCAGTTCTTC
TRBJ2-7	-	-	TRBV28	CASSRYGTSYEQYF	TGTGCCAGCAGCCGATACGGGACCTCCTACGAGCAGTACTTC
TRBJ1-4	TRBD1	-	TRBV7-2	CASSPSLTGANEKLFF	TGTGCCAGCAGCCCGTCTCTGACAGGGGCTAATGAAAAACTGTTTTTT
TRBJ2-1	-	-	TRBV28	CASSVRRNEQFF	TGTGCCAGCAGCGTAAGGAGGAATGAGCAGTTCTTC
TRBJ2-5	-	-	TRBV12-3/TRBV12-4	CASSRGKALQETQYF	TGTGCCAGCAGTCGAGGAAAGGCACTTCAAGAGACCCAGTACTTC
TRBJ1-1	TRBD1	-	TRBV6-2/TRBV6-3	CASSYRTGENTEAFF	TGTGCCAGCAGTTACCGGACAGGGGAGAACACTGAAGCTTTCTTT
TRBJ1-1	-	few	TRBV7-9	CASSLYSGNTEAFF	TGTGCCAGCAGCTTATACTCGGGGAACACTGAAGCTTTCTTT
TRBJ2-3	-	few	TRBV7-2	CASSLESTDTQYF	TGTGCCAGCAGTTTGGAGAGCACAGATACGCAGTATTTT
TRBJ2-2	TRBD2	-	TRBV19	CAEGVSGKENTGELFF	TGTGCCGAAGGGGTCAGCGGGAAAGAGAACACCGGGGAGCTGTTTTTT
TRBJ1-1	TRBD1	-	TRBV6-5	CASSYSTGGTEAFF	TGTGCCAGCAGTTATTCCACAGGGGGCACTGAAGCTTTCTTT
TRBJ2-3	-	-	TRBV11-1	CASSFNVDTQYF	TGTGCCAGCAGCTTTAACGTCGATACGCAGTATTTT
TRBJ2-2	-	-	TRBV18	CASSPRRGDTGELFF	TGTGCCAGCTCACCACGGCGGGGAGACACCGGGGAGCTGTTTTTT
TRBJ2-1	-	few	TRBV4-3	CASSQETPNEQFF	TGCGCCAGCAGCCAAGAAACTCCGAATGAGCAGTTCTTC
TRBJ1-1	-	-	TRBV18	CASSPPRGPNTEAFF	TGTGCCAGCTCACCACCCCGGGGCCCGAACACTGAAGCTTTCTTT
TRBJ1-2	TRBD1	many	TRBV11-3	CASSLRQGYGYTF	TGTGCCAGCAGCTTACGACAGGGCTATGGCTACACCTTC
TRBJ2-1	TRBD2	many	TRBV19	CASGLAEGNEQFF	TGTGCCAGTGGACTAGCGGAGGGGAATGAGCAGTTCTTC
TRBJ1-5	-	few	TRBV12-3/TRBV12-4	CASRQTVNQPQHF	TGTGCCAGCAGACAGACGGTAAATCAGCCCCAGCATTTT
TRBJ1-1	TRBD1	many	TRBV3-1	CASSYDRGTEAFF	TGTGCCAGCAGTTACGACAGGGGCACTGAAGCTTTCTTT
TRBJ2-2	-	many	TRBV6-2/TRBV6-3	CASSYPGRAAGLNTGELFF	TGTGCCAGCAGTTACCCTGGTCGAGCGGCAGGGTTGAACACCGGGGAGCTGTTTTTT
TRBJ1-6	-	-	TRBV6-5	CASSEGEQGRPLHF	TGTGCCAGCAGCGAGGGGGAACAGGGAAGACCCCTCCACTTT
TRBJ1-1	TRBD1	few	TRBV20-1	CSAPQKGAGTEAFF	TGCAGTGCTCCCCAAAAGGGGGCCGGAACTGAAGCTTTCTTT